These 20 T cell receptor beta chains originate from one sample sequenced in a study of cytomegalovirus exposure and HLA in healthy donors. PCR was performed using 60 Vbeta and 13 Jbeta primers. Profiled with immunoSEQ multiplex PCR; TCRdb holds only in-frame clones, not every one. The table has 140,000 or so clones, roughly three quarters seen once; the top ten hold roughly 2%. The sequenced sample was PBMCs. These receptors came from a woman in her thirties or forties in good health and CMV-seronegative.

This clone has more than one count but fewer than ten. This chain uses TRBV2 with TRBJ1-4, with D possibly TRBD1 on 5 matching bases. V dropped 6 bases and J dropped 6 bases, with 14 bases sitting between them. This CDR3 region has 14 residues. The V gene's germline CDR1 is SNHLY and CDR2 FYNNEI. Here the CDR3 DNA reads TGTGCCAGCAGGGACATACGGGTCGATGAAAAACTGTTTTTT. This codes for CASRDIRVDEKLFF.

V is TRBV5-1 and J is TRBJ2-2; 10 positions match TRBD2. From germline, CDR1 is SGHRS and CDR2 YFSETQ. The CDR3 totals 16 residues. The V gene end was trimmed by 5 bases and the J gene end by 6 bases; junction bases not matched to a gene: 10. The chain's CDR3 is CASRSLAGVESGELFF. Written as DNA, the CDR3 is TGCGCCAGCAGATCTCTAGCGGGGGTTGAATCCGGGGAGCTGTTTTTT.

This chain links TRBV18 with TRBJ1-2; possible D gene TRBD1, 5 bases. V was trimmed by 5 bases and J by 0 bases, leaving 19 bases between them. This CDR3 comprises 17 residues. Germline loops: CDR1 KGHSH, CDR2 LQKENI. CDR3 nucleotides: TGTGCCAGCTCATTTGGTGGAGGGACCCAAGCTAACTATGGCTACACCTTC. It is translated as CASSFGGGTQANYGYTF.

V and J are TRBV9 and TRBJ2-2; TRBD1 agrees at 10 bases. V dropped 3 bases and J dropped 4; count of bases not matched to a gene: 18. The CDR3 spans 20 residues. From germline, CDR1 is SGDLS and CDR2 YYNGEE. CDR3 region: CASSAHPGTGALRVTGELFF. Written as DNA, the CDR3 is TGTGCCAGCAGCGCCCATCCCGGGACAGGGGCACTACGTGTCACCGGGGAGCTGTTTTTT.

The rearrangement links TRBV11-1 to TRBJ1-1; 8 bases line up with TRBD1. CDR1 and CDR2 from the germline V gene are SGHAT and FQDESV (reference sequence). The V and J ends lost 5 bases and 8 bases, in that order; junction bases with no gene match: 4. The CDR3 spans 12 residues. CDR3 amino acids: CASSLWTGEAFF. CDR3 bases: TGTGCCAGCAGCCTATGGACAGGGGAAGCTTTCTTT.

The chain links TRBV4-1 to TRBJ2-5; D may be TRBD2 (6 bases). The J call may be mistaken, given a closer DNA end match to TRBJ2-7. CDR1 is MGHRA and CDR2 is YSYEKL in the germline V gene. CDR3 size: 17 residues. The CDR3 sequence is CASTRAGLAKDSYEQYF. CDR3 DNA sequence: TGCGCCAGCACACGCGCGGGGTTAGCGAAAGATTCTTACGAGCAGTACTTC.

This clone is categorized as medium-sized (0.01 to 0.1%). The chain carries TRBV18 and TRBJ2-1, with 15 bases identical to TRBD2. Trimming cost V 4 bases and J 4 bases; bases outside gene matches: 2. Germline CDR1 KGHSH, CDR2 LQKENI. This CDR3 is 16 amino acids long. The CDR3 DNA sequence: TGTGCCAGCTCACAGGGGACTAGCGGGAGGTACAATGAGCAGTTCTTC. Protein: CASSQGTSGRYNEQFF.

The rearrangement uses TRBV6-5 and TRBJ1-2; 7 bases fit TRBD1. The CDR3 runs 13 residues. Germline V gene lookup returns CDR1 MNHEY and CDR2 SVGAGI. The trim removed 5 bases at V and 14 bases at J, leaving 14 bases unmatched. In DNA, the CDR3 is TGTGCCAGCAGTCTCCGGGACAGTGTTGTGCAAACCTTC. This gives the protein CASSLRDSVVQTF.

This chain joins TRBV5-1 and TRBJ1-2; no reliable D call. The V and J ends lost 0 bases and 3 bases respectively, with 12 bases between them. The CDR3 is 15 residues long. The germline V gene has CDR1 SGHRS and CDR2 YFSETQ. The CDR3: CASSLAFARDYGYTF. CDR3 coding DNA: TGCGCCAGCAGCTTGGCATTCGCCCGCGACTATGGCTACACCTTC.

J is TRBJ2-1 and V is TRBV10-3; no firm D call. The CDR3 consists of 16 residues. Trimming removed 0 bases from V and 13 bases from J, with 22 bases in between. Germline V CDR1 and CDR2: ENHRY, SYGVKD. This chain's CDR3 is CAISESLKRSRSTQFF. The CDR3 DNA reads TGTGCCATCAGTGAGTCCTTGAAAAGGAGTAGATCCACCCAGTTCTTC.

This clone was observed once. This chain connects TRBV5-5 to TRBJ2-7, with TRBD1 matching over 8 bases. V lost 4 bases and J lost 3; bases outside the gene matches: 6. The CDR3 has 14 amino acids. Germline V gene lookup returns CDR1 SGHKS and CDR2 YYEKEE (reference sequence). CDR3 DNA: TGTGCCAGCAGCCGGGGACAGGTCGACTACGAGCAGTACTTC. This gives the protein CASSRGQVDYEQYF.

The chain links TRBV5-8 to TRBJ2-7; D perhaps matches TRBD1 (7 bases). V was clipped by 0 bases and J by 2 bases, with 18 bases between them. The length of the CDR3 is 17 residues. Germline CDR1 reads SGHTS; CDR2 reads YDEGEE. CDR3 sequence: CASSLERGGTVTYEQYF. The CDR3, as DNA: TGTGCCAGCAGCTTGGAGCGAGGGGGGACAGTAACCTACGAGCAGTACTTC. The whole variable domain, filled in from reference TRBV5-8 and TRBJ2-7, reads EAGVTQSPTHLIKTRGQQATLRCSPISGHTSVYWYQQALGLGLQFLLWYDEGEERNRGNFPPRFSGRQFPNYSSELNVNALELEDSALYLCASSLERGGTVTYEQYFGPGTRLTVT.

The rearrangement links TRBV20-1 to TRBJ2-5; perhaps TRBD1 as D (6 bases). The assigned J gene may be wrong: the sequence end matches TRBJ2-7 better. Germline V gene data show CDR1 as DFQATT and CDR2 as SNEGSKA (reference sequence). The length of the CDR3 is 11 residues. The CDR3 protein is CRLEQGNEQYF. The CDR3 nucleotides are TGCAGACTCGAACAGGGTAACGAGCAGTACTTC.

The chain joins TRBV5-1 to TRBJ2-2; 7 nucleotides match TRBD2. This CDR3 has 19 residues. The ends lost 1 base at V and 2 bases at J; junction bases unmatched: 14. Germline CDR1 is SGHRS and CDR2 is YFSETQ. This CDR3 is CASSLFLSGKNKNTGELFF. The CDR3 nucleotides are TGCGCCAGCAGCTTGTTTTTGAGCGGGAAGAACAAAAACACCGGGGAGCTGTTTTTT.

The J gene is TRBJ2-2, the V gene TRBV6-6, with a tentative D call TRBD1 (8 bases). V lost 6 bases to trimming and J lost 5 bases, with 16 bases between them. There are 15 residues in the CDR3. The germline CDR1 and CDR2 sequences are MNHNY and SVGAGI (reference sequence). Here the CDR3 reads CASRPTGEGTGELFF. CDR3 DNA sequence: TGTGCCAGCAGACCGACAGGGGAGGGAACCGGGGAGCTGTTTTTT.

The chain couples TRBV6-1 to TRBJ1-2; maybe TRBD1 (6 bases). CDR1 and CDR2 (germline): MNHNS, SASEGT. The V and J ends lost 2 bases and 6 bases respectively, with 7 bases between them. The CDR3 has 12 amino acids. This chain's CDR3 is CASSENRDGYTF. Written as DNA, the CDR3 is TGTGCCAGCAGTGAAAACAGGGATGGCTACACCTTC.

This clone was detected a few times. This chain links TRBV10-2 with TRBJ1-4; D perhaps matches TRBD1 (6 bases). Germline-derived CDR1 and CDR2 are WSHSY and SAAADI. The CDR3 sequence is 15 residues long. V shed 10 bases and J shed 3 bases, with 18 bases lying between them. The CDR3 DNA reads as TGCGCCACCCAAGGGCGGGGGGCGGCTAATGAAAAACTGTTTTTT. It specifies CATQGRGAANEKLFF.

This clone was observed a handful of times. The gene calls are TRBV5-6 and TRBJ1-1; 8 bases agree with TRBD1. This CDR3 has 15 amino acids. Germline assignment: CDR1 SGHDT and CDR2 YYEEEE. The junction had 2 bases not matched to a gene; V was cut back by 0 bases and J by 1 base. In nucleotides, the CDR3 is TGTGCCAGCAGCTTGGTAGGACAGGGGAACACTGAAGCTTTCTTT. Residues: CASSLVGQGNTEAFF.

The V and J genes are TRBV10-2 and TRBJ1-2; weak D call: TRBD1 (5 bases). Germline CDR1 and CDR2: WSHSY and SAAADI. With 4 bases removed from V and 6 bases from J, the gap between germline ends came to 6 bases. The CDR3 is 11 residues long. The CDR3 loop reads CASSGTNGYTF. DNA for the CDR3: TGCGCCAGCAGTGGGACAAATGGCTACACCTTC.

This clone came up a few times. The gene calls are TRBV5-6 and TRBJ2-7; D may be TRBD2 (5 bases). The V gene's germline CDR1 is SGHDT and CDR2 YYEEEE. This CDR3 has 13 amino acids. The ends were cut back, 1 base at V and 2 bases at J, with 7 bases in the middle. CDR3 region: CASSLSSTYEQYF. The DNA of the CDR3 is TGTGCCAGCAGCTTGTCTAGCACCTACGAGCAGTACTTC.